This TCR beta chain was observed in a study of CXCR3-negative and CXCR3-positive naive CD8 T cells. Study-wide results and limits: CXCR3-expressing naive cells carried TRB CDR3s more hydrophobic than those of CXCR3-negative naive cells.

With UMI labels, 5' RACE was used to prepare the TRB cDNA libraries. TCRdb reanalyzed the 5' RACE reads and collapses them to one entry per CDR3 protein, without DNA. This listing includes tens of thousands of distinct CDR3 sequences. CDR1 is MNHEY, CDR2 SMNVEV, per germline (reference sequence). CDR3 size: 12 residues. A note on this clonotype: The antigen is undetermined.

The chain couples TRBV27 to TRBJ2-3; TCRdb selects TRBD2, and the lack of DNA leaves this call unchecked. This TCR was recovered from a human donor in good health. Some clones in this sample may be carry-over from other donors' samples. The material sequenced was naive CXCR3+ CD8+ T cells from blood. The subset denotes: CD45RO-CCR7+CD27+CD95- naive CD8+ T cells expressing CXCR3 (TNR3+). CDR3 region: CASSEGLDTQYF.